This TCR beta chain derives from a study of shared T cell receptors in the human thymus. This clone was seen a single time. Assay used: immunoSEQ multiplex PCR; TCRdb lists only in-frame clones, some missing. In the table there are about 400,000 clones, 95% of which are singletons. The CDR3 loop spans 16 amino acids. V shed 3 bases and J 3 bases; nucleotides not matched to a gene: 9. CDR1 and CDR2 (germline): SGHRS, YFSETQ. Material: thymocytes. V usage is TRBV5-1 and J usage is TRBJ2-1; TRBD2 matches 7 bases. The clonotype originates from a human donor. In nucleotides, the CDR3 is TGCGCCAGCAGCTCAAGACTAGCAGTCTACTACAATGAGCAGTTCTTC. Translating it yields CASSSRLAVYYNEQFF.